This entry lists 16 T cell receptor beta chains sequenced from one sample in a study of tumor-infiltrating lymphocytes in primary liver carcinoma. Researchers generated TCR beta cDNA from about 460 ng of total RNA, relying on a constant-region primer. Slightly modified ARM-PCR served as the procedure for the TCR beta libraries. These libraries came from three rounds of nested multiplex PCR. The opening two PCR rounds, about 10 cycles each, paired TRBV1-TRBV30 forward primers with a C-beta reverse primer. TCRdb ran MiXCR on the multiplex PCR reads and lists one entry per CDR3 protein. The sample shows roughly 49,000 distinct CDR3 sequences, over 65% of them seen only once. Co-extracting RNA and DNA was done with about 18-33 mg of unsorted bulk tissue as input. Sample: liver tumor tissue from sampling region 5. The subset denotes: tumor region T5, tumor centre. These receptors all stem from a man aged 40-49 years with primary liver carcinoma and hepatitis B virus infection.

In the case of this clonotype: The junction differs from germline at one of its ends, possibly a read error. The chain joins TRBV11-2 to TRBJ2-4; D perhaps matches TRBD1 (5 bases). The CDR3 is made up of 13 amino acids. The V gene's germline CDR1 is SGHAT and CDR2 FQNNGV. DNA for the CDR3: TGTGCCAGTAGCTTTTACGGTGTGGACATACGGTACTTC. It specifies CASSFYGVDIRYF.

The chain is built from TRBV20-1 and TRBJ2-5; D gene ambiguous. Germline CDR1 reads DFQATT; CDR2 reads SNEGSKA (reference sequence). This CDR3 has 17 residues. V was cut by 0 bases and J by 5 bases, with 22 bases left in between. The CDR3 loop is CSAREVVGLSFMETQYF. The CDR3 region has the DNA TGCAGTGCTAGAGAGGTAGTGGGTCTTTCCTTTATGGAGACCCAGTACTTC.

This clonotype came up many times. The CDR3 DNA is TGTGCCAGCGGTACAGGGGGCCGGCAGCCCCAGCATTTT. It yields the protein CASGTGGRQPQHF. The J gene is TRBJ1-5, the V gene TRBV28; 9 nucleotides align to TRBD1. V was pared by 8 bases and J by 7 bases, with 6 bases of the junction left unmatched. Germline values: CDR1 MDHEN, CDR2 SYDVKM. CDR3 length: 13 amino acids.

To note about this clonotype: This may be a read error, as it is one base from a much larger clone. The rearrangement links TRBV28 to TRBJ1-1; TRBD1 agrees at 9 bases. The germline V gene encodes CDR1 MDHEN and CDR2 SYDVKM. There are 14 residues in the CDR3. Here the CDR3 reads CASSSGQGNTEALF. CDR3 nucleotide sequence: TGTGCCAGCAGTTCAGGACAGGGGAACACTGAAGCTTTGTTT. Full variable domain (outside the CDR3, taken from reference TRBV28 and TRBJ1-1): DVKVTQSSRYLVKRTGEKVFLECVQDMDHENMFWYRQDPGLGLRLIYFSYDVKMKEKGDIPEGYSVSREKKERFSLILESASTNQTSMYLCASSSGQGNTEALFGQGTRLTVV.

Many counts were recorded for this clonotype. The chain is built from TRBV29-1 and TRBJ2-7; 8 nucleotides agree with TRBD2. The V and J ends lost 7 bases and 7 bases, in that order; junction bases with no gene match: 15. The CDR3 covers 14 residues. Germline assignment: CDR1 SQVTM and CDR2 ANQGSEA. The CDR3 DNA reads as TGCAGCGCACGGACGGGGCTAGCGGGCGGGGAGCAGTACTTC. It encodes CSARTGLAGGEQYF.

Turning to this clonotype: A much larger clone lies a single base off, so this may be a read error. This chain links TRBV6-4 with TRBJ1-5, with TRBD1 matching 9 bases. The CDR3 runs 18 residues. Germline V gene sequence: CDR1 MRHNA, CDR2 SNTAGT. The CDR3 loop is CATSDSIEGQGLDQPQHF. The CDR3 DNA reads TGTGCCACCAGTGACTCAATTGAGGGACAGGGACTTGATCAGCCCCAGCATTTT.

This clonotype was found once. One end of the junction varies from germline; a read error may be responsible. The chain has TRBV2 and TRBJ2-7, with D unresolved. This CDR3 comprises 16 residues. Germline CDR1 and CDR2: SNHLY and FYNNEI. DNA for the CDR3: TGTACCAGCAGTGAAGCCCTCTTTGCAGCCCCCTACGTGCAGTACTTC. It specifies CTSSEALFAAPYVQYF.

V usage is TRBV11-2 and J usage is TRBJ2-7; D unresolved. CDR1 and CDR2 (germline): SGHAT, FQNNGV. Trimming stripped 1 base from V and 9 bases from J, with 16 bases between. The CDR3 has 14 residues. The CDR3 loop is CASSLGRNSYVQYF. The CDR3 DNA reads TGTGCCAGCAGCTTAGGCAGGAACTCCTATGTGCAGTACTTC.

The chain carries TRBV12-3 or TRBV12-4 and TRBJ2-5; 12 nucleotides agree with TRBD2. V trimming: 6 bases; J trimming: 5 bases; junction bases outside the gene matches: 13. CDR3 length: 17 residues. The DNA of the CDR3 is TGTGCCAGCAGCTTCCGACTAGCGGGAGTATGGGGGGAGACCCAGTACTTC. Protein: CASSFRLAGVWGETQYF.

The chain links TRBV5-5 to TRBJ1-2; D is ambiguous. Germline V lookup: CDR1 SGHKS, CDR2 YYEKEE (reference sequence). Trimming left V 4 bases short and J 6 bases short, with 16 bases between. The CDR3 covers 14 residues. CDR3 region: CASSMEGANHGYTF. Here the CDR3 DNA reads TGTGCCAGCAGCATGGAAGGTGCGAACCATGGCTACACCTTC.

Concerning this clonotype: This may be a read error: a much more frequent sequence differs by one nucleotide. The chain carries TRBV24-1 and TRBJ2-2; D may correspond to TRBD1 or TRBD2 (6 bases each). CDR1 KGHDR and CDR2 SFDVKD come from the germline V gene. The CDR3 runs to 15 residues. In DNA form, the CDR3 reads TGTGCCACCAGTGATTTAGCGCGGGACACCGGGGAGCTGTCTTTT. This codes for CATSDLARDTGELSF.

Note on this clonotype: Here the CDR3 omits its conserved ending phenylalanine or tryptophan, so a read error is the likely source. This chain links TRBV10-3 with TRBJ2-3; TRBD1 matches at 9 bases. CDR1 ENHRY and CDR2 SYGVKD come from the germline V gene. J was trimmed by 1 base and V by 2 bases; bases with no gene match: 4. This CDR3 has 16 residues. The CDR3 coding sequence is TGTGCCATCAGTGAGGTTAGGACAGGGGGCACAGATACGCAGTATTTA. Translation: CAISEVRTGGTDTQYL.

On this clonotype: Germline and junction disagree at one end, which may indicate a read error. CDR3 in amino acids: CASSLDAGGGYEQYF. For the CDR3, the DNA is TGTGCTAGCAGCTTAGATGCAGGGGGCGGCTACGAACAGTACTTC. This chain links TRBV11-3 with TRBJ2-7; TRBD1 matches 8 bases. The CDR3 length is 15 residues. The germline V gene has CDR1 SGHNT and CDR2 YENEEA.

This rearrangement joins TRBV6-5 to TRBJ1-1; the D gene is possibly TRBD1 (6 bases). The CDR3 runs 16 residues. Germline V lookup: CDR1 MNHEY, CDR2 SVGAGI. CDR3 protein: CTNSYPPQGLNTEAFF. The DNA for the CDR3 is TGTACCAACAGTTACCCGCCTCAGGGGTTGAACACTGAAGCTTTCTTT.

Details on this clonotype: One end of the junction fails to match germline, which may point to a read error. J is TRBJ1-2 and V is TRBV4-2, with TRBD1 as a possible D gene (6 bases). The CDR3 spans 16 residues. The germline V gene has CDR1 LGHNA and CDR2 YNFKEQ. The CDR3 nucleotides are TGTGCCAGCAGTCAAGAATGGGGGCAGGCTGGCTATGGCTACACCTTC. Its translation is CASSQEWGQAGYGYTF.

For this clonotype: A read error may account for a junction end that differs from germline. DNA of the CDR3: TGCGCCAGCAGCCGGACGTTCGGGGGAGTGGACGAACAGTACTTC. Protein: CASSRTFGGVDEQYF. The V gene is TRBV4-1, the J gene TRBJ2-7, with D possibly TRBD2 on 6 matching bases. The CDR3 contains 15 residues. Germline V lookup: CDR1 MGHRA, CDR2 YSYEKL.